The 2 T cell receptor beta chains listed next were all sequenced from one sample in a study of control samples from healthy donors and cancer patients (TCRdb year 2020). The library was generated by the immunoSEQ multiplex PCR assay. TCRdb took over this immuneACCESS table, retaining in-frame rearrangements with V and J assigned. Such tables are incomplete; in checked studies, under half of the missing clones stem from an unresolved V gene, and the remainder is unexplained. Counted in this sample were around 41,000 clones; more than 70% of them appeared once. The ten largest clones capture about a fifth of the sample. Sequencing was done on a sample of PBMCs. These receptors all come from an older woman with lung cancer.

The CDR3: CASSSAGPRNTIYF. The CDR3 bases are TGTGCCAGCAGTTCCGCGGGACCCAGAAACACCATATATTTT. This chain links TRBV27 with TRBJ1-3, with D maybe TRBD1 (5 bases). V lost 4 bases, J lost 5 bases, and 12 bases lay in between. Germline V gene data show CDR1 as MNHEY and CDR2 as SMNVEV (reference sequence). The CDR3 extends over 14 amino acids.

The J gene is TRBJ1-4, the V gene TRBV18, with no clear D. Germline V gives CDR1 KGHSH, CDR2 LQKENI. Trimming pared 8 bases from V and 1 base from J, leaving 8 bases between. CDR3 size: 13 residues. The CDR3 DNA reads as TGTGCCAGCCAGATGCAAACTAATGAAAAACTGTTTTTT. It encodes CASQMQTNEKLFF.